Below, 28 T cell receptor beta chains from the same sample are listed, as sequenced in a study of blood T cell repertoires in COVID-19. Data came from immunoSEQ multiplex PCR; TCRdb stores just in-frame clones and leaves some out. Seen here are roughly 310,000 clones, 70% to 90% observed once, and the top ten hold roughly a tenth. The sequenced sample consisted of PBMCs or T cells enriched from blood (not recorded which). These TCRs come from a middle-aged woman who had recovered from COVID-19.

The chain's CDR3 is CASSPLSSGNTIYF. CDR3 bases: TGTGCCAGCTCACCACTTAGCTCTGGAAACACCATATATTTT. The gene calls are TRBV18 and TRBJ1-3; D remains unclear. Trimming left V 1 base short and J 0 bases short, with 4 bases between. In germline, CDR1 is KGHSH, CDR2 LQKENI. The CDR3 extends over 14 amino acids.

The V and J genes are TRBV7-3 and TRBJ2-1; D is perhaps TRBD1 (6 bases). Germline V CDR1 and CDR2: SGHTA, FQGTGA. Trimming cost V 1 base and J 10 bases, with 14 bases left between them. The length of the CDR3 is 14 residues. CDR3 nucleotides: TGTGCCAGCAGCTTAAACCCCTCAGGGGCGGAGCAGTTCTTC. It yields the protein CASSLNPSGAEQFF.

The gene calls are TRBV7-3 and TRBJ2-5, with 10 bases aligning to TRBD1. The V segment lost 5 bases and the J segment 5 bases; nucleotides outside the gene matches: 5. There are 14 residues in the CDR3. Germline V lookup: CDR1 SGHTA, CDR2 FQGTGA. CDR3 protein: CASSLDRGHETQYF. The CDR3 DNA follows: TGTGCCAGCAGCCTAGACAGGGGGCACGAGACCCAGTACTTC.

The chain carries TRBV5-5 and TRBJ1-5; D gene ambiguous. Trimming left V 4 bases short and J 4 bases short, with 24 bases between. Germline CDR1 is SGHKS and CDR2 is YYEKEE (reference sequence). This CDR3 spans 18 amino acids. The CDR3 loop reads CASSTRREGGFPNQPQHF. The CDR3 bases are TGTGCCAGCAGCACCCGGAGGGAGGGTGGGTTTCCGAATCAGCCCCAGCATTTT.

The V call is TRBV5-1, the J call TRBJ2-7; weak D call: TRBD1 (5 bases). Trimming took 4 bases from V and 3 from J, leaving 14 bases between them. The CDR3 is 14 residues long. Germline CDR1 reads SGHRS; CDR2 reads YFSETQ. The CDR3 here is CASSPGQGSYEQYF. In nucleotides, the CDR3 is TGCGCCAGCAGCCCCGGGCAGGGAAGCTACGAGCAGTACTTC.

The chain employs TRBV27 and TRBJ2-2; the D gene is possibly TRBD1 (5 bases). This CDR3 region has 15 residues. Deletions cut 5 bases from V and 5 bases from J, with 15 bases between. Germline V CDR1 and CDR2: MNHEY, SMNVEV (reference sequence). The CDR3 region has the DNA TGTGCCAGCAGTCGCAGGGATGGTCATACCGGGGAGCTGTTTTTT. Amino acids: CASSRRDGHTGELFF.

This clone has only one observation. The CDR3 loop is CASSQGLPTPGLVPEQYF. The CDR3 DNA reads TGCGCCAGCAGCCAGGGCTTGCCGACTCCGGGACTAGTCCCCGAGCAGTACTTC. This chain uses TRBV4-3 with TRBJ2-7; TRBD2 aligns across 8 bases. V lost 3 bases and J lost 6; bases outside the gene matches: 19. CDR3 length: 18 residues. Germline V gene data show CDR1 as LGHNA and CDR2 as YSLEER.

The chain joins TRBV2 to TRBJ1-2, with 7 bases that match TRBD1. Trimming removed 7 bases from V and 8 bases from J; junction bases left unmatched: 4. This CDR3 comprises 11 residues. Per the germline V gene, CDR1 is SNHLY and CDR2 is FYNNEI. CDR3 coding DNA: TGTGCCAGCAACAGGGGTGGAGGCTACACCTTC. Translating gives CASNRGGGYTF.

The CDR3 region is CASSRLADEQYF. CDR3 DNA sequence: TGTGCCAGCTCGAGACTAGCGGACGAGCAGTACTTC. The genes are TRBV12-3 or TRBV12-4 and TRBJ2-7; 9 positions match TRBD2. The CDR3 sequence is 12 residues long. Trimming cost V 8 bases and J 5 bases; bases outside gene matches: 4.

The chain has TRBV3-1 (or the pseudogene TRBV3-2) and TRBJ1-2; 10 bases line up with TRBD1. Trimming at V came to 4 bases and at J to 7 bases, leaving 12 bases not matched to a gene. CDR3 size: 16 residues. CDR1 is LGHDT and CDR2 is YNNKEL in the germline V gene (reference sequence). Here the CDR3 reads CASSPPPRQGAGGYTF. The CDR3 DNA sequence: TGTGCCAGCAGCCCGCCTCCGAGACAGGGGGCGGGTGGCTACACCTTC.

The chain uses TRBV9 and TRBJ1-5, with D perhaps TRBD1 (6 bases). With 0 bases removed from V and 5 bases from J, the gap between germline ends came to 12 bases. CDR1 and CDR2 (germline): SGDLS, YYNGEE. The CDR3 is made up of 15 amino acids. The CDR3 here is CASSVAPGVHQPQHF. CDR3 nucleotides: TGTGCCAGCAGCGTAGCTCCAGGGGTCCATCAGCCCCAGCATTTT.

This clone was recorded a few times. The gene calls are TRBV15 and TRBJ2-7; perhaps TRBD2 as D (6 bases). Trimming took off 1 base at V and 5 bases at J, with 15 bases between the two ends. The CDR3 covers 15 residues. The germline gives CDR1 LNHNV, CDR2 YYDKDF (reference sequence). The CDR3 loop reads CATSRAGLGGNEQYF. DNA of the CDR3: TGTGCCACCAGCAGAGCGGGACTCGGAGGAAACGAGCAGTACTTC.

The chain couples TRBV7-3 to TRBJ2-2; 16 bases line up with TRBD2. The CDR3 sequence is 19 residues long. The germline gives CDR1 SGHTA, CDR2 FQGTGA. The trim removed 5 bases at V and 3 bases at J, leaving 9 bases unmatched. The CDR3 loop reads CASSPGTSGGAGYTGELFF. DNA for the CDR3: TGTGCCAGCAGCCCCGGGACTAGCGGGGGGGCCGGGTACACCGGGGAGCTGTTTTTT.

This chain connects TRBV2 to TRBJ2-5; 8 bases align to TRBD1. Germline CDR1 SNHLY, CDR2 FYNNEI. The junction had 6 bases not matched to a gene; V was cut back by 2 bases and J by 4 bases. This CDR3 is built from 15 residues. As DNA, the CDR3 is TGTGCCAGCAGTGAATGGCAGGGGGCTGGAGAGACCCAGTACTTC. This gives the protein CASSEWQGAGETQYF.

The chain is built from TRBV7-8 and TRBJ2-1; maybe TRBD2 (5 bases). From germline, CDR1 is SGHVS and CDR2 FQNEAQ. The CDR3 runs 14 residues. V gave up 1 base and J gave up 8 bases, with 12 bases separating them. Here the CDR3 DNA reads TGTGCCAGCAGCTTAGGCCAGATTAGCGATGAGCAGTTCTTC. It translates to CASSLGQISDEQFF.

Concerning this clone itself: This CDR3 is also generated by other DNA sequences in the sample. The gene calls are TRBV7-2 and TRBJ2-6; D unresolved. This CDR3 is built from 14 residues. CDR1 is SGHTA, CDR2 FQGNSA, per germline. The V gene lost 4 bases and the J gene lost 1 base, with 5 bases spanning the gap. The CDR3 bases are TGTGCCAGCAGCTCCTCTTCTGGGGCCAACGTCCTGACTTTC. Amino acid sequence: CASSSSSGANVLTF. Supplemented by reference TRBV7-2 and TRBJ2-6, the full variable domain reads GAGVSQSPSNKVTEKGKDVELRCDPISGHTALYWYRQSLGQGLEFLIYFQGNSAPDKSGLPSDRFSAERTGGSVSTLTIQRTQQEDSAVYLCASSSSSGANVLTFGAGSRLTVL.

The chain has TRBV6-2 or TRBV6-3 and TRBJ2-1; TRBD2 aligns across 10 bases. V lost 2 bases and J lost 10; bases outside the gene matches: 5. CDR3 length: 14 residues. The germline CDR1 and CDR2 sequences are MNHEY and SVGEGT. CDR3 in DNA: TGTGCCAGCAGTTACCAGCTAGCGGGGGAGGAGCAGTTCTTC. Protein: CASSYQLAGEEQFF.

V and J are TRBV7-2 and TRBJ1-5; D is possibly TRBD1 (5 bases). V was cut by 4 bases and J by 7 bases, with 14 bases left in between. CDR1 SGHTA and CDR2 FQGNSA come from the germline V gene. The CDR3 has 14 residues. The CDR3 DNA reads TGTGCCAGCAGCTCCGACAGAGTCAGCCAGCCCCAGCATTTT. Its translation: CASSSDRVSQPQHF.

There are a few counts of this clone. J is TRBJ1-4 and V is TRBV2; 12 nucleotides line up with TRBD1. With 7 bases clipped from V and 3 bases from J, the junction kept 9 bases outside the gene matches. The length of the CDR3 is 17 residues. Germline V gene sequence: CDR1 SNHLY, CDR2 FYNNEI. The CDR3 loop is CASTIRGQGAANEKLFF. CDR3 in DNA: TGTGCCAGCACCATACGGGGACAGGGGGCTGCTAATGAAAAACTGTTTTTT.

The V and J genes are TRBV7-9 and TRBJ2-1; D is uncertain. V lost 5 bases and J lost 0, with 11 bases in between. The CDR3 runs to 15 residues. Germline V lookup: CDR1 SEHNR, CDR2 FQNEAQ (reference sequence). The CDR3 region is CASSPASSSYNEQFF. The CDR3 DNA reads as TGTGCCAGCAGCCCAGCGTCGAGCTCCTACAATGAGCAGTTCTTC.

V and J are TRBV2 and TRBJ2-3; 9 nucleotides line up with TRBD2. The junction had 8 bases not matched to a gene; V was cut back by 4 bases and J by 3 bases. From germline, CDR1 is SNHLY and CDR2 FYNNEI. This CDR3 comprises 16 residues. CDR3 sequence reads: CASSAGGRVMTDTQYF. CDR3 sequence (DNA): TGTGCCAGCAGTGCTGGCGGGAGGGTCATGACAGATACGCAGTATTTT.

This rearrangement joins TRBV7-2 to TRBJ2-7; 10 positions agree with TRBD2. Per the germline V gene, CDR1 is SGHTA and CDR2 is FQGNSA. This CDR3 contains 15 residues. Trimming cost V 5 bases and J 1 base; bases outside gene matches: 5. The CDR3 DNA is TGTGCCAGCAGCCGTGGACTAGCGGAATCCTACGAGCAGTACTTC. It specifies CASSRGLAESYEQYF.

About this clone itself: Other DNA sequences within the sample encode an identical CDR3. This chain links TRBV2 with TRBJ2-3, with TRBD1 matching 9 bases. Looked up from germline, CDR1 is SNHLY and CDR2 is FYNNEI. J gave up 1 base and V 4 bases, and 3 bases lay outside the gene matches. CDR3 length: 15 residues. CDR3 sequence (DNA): TGTGCCAGCAGTGGAAGGACAGGGGGCACAGATACGCAGTATTTT. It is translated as CASSGRTGGTDTQYF. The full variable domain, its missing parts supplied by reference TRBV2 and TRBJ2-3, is EPEVTQTPSHQVTQMGQEVILRCVPISNHLYFYWYRQILGQKVEFLVSFYNNEISEKSEIFDDQFSVERPDGSNFTLKIRSTKLEDSAMYFCASSGRTGGTDTQYFGPGTRLTVL.

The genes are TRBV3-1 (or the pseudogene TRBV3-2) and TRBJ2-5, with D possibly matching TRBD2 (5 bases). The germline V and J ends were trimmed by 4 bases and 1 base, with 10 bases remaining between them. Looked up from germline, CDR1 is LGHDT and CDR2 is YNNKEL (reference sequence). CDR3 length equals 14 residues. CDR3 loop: CASSPGEFQETQYF. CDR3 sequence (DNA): TGTGCCAGCAGCCCCGGGGAGTTCCAAGAGACCCAGTACTTC.

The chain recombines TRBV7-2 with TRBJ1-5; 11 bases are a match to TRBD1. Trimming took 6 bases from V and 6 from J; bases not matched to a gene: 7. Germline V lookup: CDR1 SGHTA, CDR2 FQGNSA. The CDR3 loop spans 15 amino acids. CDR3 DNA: TGTGCCAGCAGTACTGGACAGGGGGCTTTTCAGCCCCAGCATTTT. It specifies CASSTGQGAFQPQHF.

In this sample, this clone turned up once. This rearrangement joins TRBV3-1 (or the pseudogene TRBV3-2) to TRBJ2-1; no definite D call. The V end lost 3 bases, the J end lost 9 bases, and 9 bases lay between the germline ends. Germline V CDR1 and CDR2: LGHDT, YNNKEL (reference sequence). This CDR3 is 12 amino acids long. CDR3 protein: CASSQVASEQFF. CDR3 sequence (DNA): TGTGCCAGCAGCCAGGTGGCCAGTGAGCAGTTCTTC.

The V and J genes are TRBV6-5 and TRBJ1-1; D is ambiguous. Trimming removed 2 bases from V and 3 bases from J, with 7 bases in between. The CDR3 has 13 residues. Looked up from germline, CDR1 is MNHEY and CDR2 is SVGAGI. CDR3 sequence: CASSYERYTEAFF. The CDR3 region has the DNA TGTGCCAGCAGTTACGAGAGGTACACTGAAGCTTTCTTT.

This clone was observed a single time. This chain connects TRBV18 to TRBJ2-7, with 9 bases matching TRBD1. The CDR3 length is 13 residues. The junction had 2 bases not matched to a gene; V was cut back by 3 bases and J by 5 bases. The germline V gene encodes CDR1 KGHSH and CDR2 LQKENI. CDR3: CASSPTGGNEQYF. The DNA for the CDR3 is TGTGCCAGCTCACCGACAGGGGGGAACGAGCAGTACTTC.